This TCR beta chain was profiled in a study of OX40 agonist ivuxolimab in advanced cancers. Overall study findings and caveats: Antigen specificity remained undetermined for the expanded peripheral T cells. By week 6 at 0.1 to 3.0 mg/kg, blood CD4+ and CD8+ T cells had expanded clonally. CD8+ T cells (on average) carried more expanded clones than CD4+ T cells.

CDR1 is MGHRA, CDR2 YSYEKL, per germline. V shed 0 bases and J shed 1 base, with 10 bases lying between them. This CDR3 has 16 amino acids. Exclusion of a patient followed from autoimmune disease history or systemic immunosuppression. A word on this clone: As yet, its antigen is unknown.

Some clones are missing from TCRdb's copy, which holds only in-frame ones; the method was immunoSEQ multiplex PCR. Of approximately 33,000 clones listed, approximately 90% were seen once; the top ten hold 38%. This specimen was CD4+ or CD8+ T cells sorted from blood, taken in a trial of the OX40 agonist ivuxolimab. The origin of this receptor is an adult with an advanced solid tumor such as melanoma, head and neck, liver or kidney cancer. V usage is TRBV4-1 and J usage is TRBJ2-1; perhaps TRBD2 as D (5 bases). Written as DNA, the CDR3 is TGCGCCAGCAGCCAAGATATAGGCGGGTCCTACAATGAGCAGTTCTTC. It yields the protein CASSQDIGGSYNEQFF.